Following are 18 T cell receptor beta chains from one sample sequenced in a study of T-cell memory formation after mild COVID-19. In TCRdb, the 5' RACE reads were re-called with MiXCR into one record per CDR3 protein. Among about 410,000 distinct CDR3 sequences listed, under 25% were seen once. The sequencing sample was made of PBMCs or a T cell subset sorted from them (not recorded which). The origin of the receptors is an adult woman who had mild COVID-19 (a few samples of this study predate the infection). Cell type and time point are not known.

This chain links TRBV6-5 with TRBJ1-4, with 7 bases fitting TRBD1. The ends lost 6 bases at V and 2 bases at J; junction bases unmatched: 3. The CDR3 runs to 14 residues. The germline V gene encodes CDR1 MNHEY and CDR2 SVGAGI. The CDR3 is CASSLQGTNEKLFF. CDR3 coding DNA: TGTGCCAGCAGCTTACAGGGGACTAATGAAAAACTGTTTTTT.

The V call is TRBV28, the J call TRBJ2-1; 10 bases are shared with TRBD2. CDR3 size: 15 residues. With 3 bases clipped from V and 9 bases from J, the junction kept 8 bases outside the gene matches. In germline, CDR1 is MDHEN, CDR2 SYDVKM. The CDR3 bases are TGTGCCAGCAGTTTCGTGTCTAGCGGGAGTGGTGAGCAGTTCTTC. It encodes CASSFVSSGSGEQFF.

The rearrangement uses TRBV4-2 and TRBJ2-5; 8 bases agree with TRBD2. Looked up from germline, CDR1 is LGHNA and CDR2 is YNFKEQ. CDR3 length: 17 amino acids. Unmatched junction bases numbered 15, after V lost 4 bases and J lost 5 bases. This CDR3 is CASSLWTSPLSKETQYF. CDR3 DNA sequence: TGTGCCAGCAGCCTCTGGACTAGCCCTCTGAGCAAGGAGACCCAGTACTTC.

This clonotype was recorded a few times. The chain couples TRBV11-2 to TRBJ2-7; D is unclear. Per the germline V gene, CDR1 is SGHAT and CDR2 is FQNNGV. With 1 base removed from V and 2 bases from J, the gap between germline ends came to 9 bases. This CDR3 has 14 residues. CDR3 sequence reads: CASSLVGRTYEQYF. Here the CDR3 DNA reads TGTGCCAGCAGCTTAGTCGGACGAACCTACGAGCAGTACTTC.

CDR3 loop: CSVGGTSNQPQHF. CDR3 DNA sequence: TGCAGCGTTGGTGGGACCTCAAATCAGCCCCAGCATTTT. This chain links TRBV29-1 with TRBJ1-5; D possibly corresponds to TRBD1 (5 bases). CDR1 and CDR2 (germline): SQVTM, ANQGSEA. The CDR3 consists of 13 residues. The germline V and J ends were trimmed by 4 bases and 4 bases, with 11 bases remaining between them.

This clonotype was seen a few times. The chain recombines TRBV6-6 with TRBJ1-5, with D hard to call. V gave up 8 bases and J gave up 5 bases, with 4 bases separating them. The germline V gene has CDR1 MNHNY and CDR2 SVGAGI (reference sequence). This CDR3 spans 10 amino acids. CDR3 loop: CASQHQPQHF. DNA for the CDR3: TGTGCCAGCCAGCATCAGCCCCAGCATTTT.

The chain combines TRBV5-1 with TRBJ1-1; D is ambiguous. The germline CDR1 and CDR2 sequences are SGHRS and YFSETQ. The CDR3 length is 15 residues. Trimming removed 4 bases from V and 1 base from J, with 14 bases in between. The CDR3 bases are TGCGCCAGCAGCGACGGCCGGAGGAGGAACACTGAAGCTTTCTTT. It yields the protein CASSDGRRRNTEAFF. The variable domain in full, with the rest retrieved from reference TRBV5-1 and TRBJ1-1, is KAGVTQTPRYLIKTRGQQVTLSCSPISGHRSVSWYQQTPGQGLQFLFEYFSETQRNKGNFPGRFSGRQFSNSRSEMNVSTLELGDSALYLCASSDGRRRNTEAFFGQGTRLTVV.

This clonotype was counted many times. V gene TRBV12-3 or TRBV12-4 combines with J gene TRBJ2-5, with 12 bases identical to TRBD2. The CDR3 spans 15 residues. The V segment lost 7 bases and the J segment 4 bases; nucleotides outside the gene matches: 7. The CDR3 here is CASKRATSGGETQYF. The CDR3 DNA reads TGTGCCAGCAAAAGGGCGACTAGCGGGGGAGAGACCCAGTACTTC.

This sequence joins TRBV12-3 or TRBV12-4 and TRBJ1-1, with a tentative D call TRBD1 (5 bases). Trimming cost V 7 bases and J 1 base, with 10 bases left between them. This CDR3 has 13 amino acids. Here the CDR3 DNA reads TGTGCCAGCACCCTGGGGCGGAACACTGAAGCTTTCTTT. Translation: CASTLGRNTEAFF.

This clonotype was observed a few times. V gene TRBV6-5 combines with J gene TRBJ1-2; no clear D. Germline CDR1 reads MNHEY; CDR2 reads SVGAGI. V was clipped by 0 bases and J by 8 bases, with 7 bases between them. The CDR3 is 12 residues long. The CDR3 DNA reads TGTGCCAGCAGTTACTCGAGTGGGGGCTACACCTTC. It specifies CASSYSSGGYTF.

The table lists this clonotype with many counts. The chain recombines TRBV5-1 with TRBJ2-3; TRBD2 matches at 8 bases. The germline gives CDR1 SGHRS, CDR2 YFSETQ. The CDR3 contains 16 residues. V shed 4 bases and J 5 bases; nucleotides not matched to a gene: 12. DNA for the CDR3: TGCGCCAGCAGCCCCCCGGGAGGGGATTTGGGAGATACGCAGTATTTT. Translation gives CASSPPGGDLGDTQYF.

In this sample, this clonotype turned up a few times. CDR3 region: CASSQEWVSSYNEQFF. The CDR3 region has the DNA TGCGCCAGCAGCCAAGAATGGGTCAGCTCCTACAATGAGCAGTTCTTC. V is TRBV4-3 and J is TRBJ2-1; no clear D. CDR1 LGHNA and CDR2 YSLEER come from the germline V gene. This CDR3 is built from 16 residues. V was trimmed by 0 bases and J by 0 bases, leaving 9 bases between them.

The table lists this clonotype with a few counts. The DNA for the CDR3 is TGCGCCAGCAGCCAAATCTACATAGCGGGAGGGCCTGGATATGGCAAAAACATTCAGTACTTC. The encoded protein is CASSQIYIAGGPGYGKNIQYF. The J gene is TRBJ2-4, the V gene TRBV4-3, with 11 bases matching TRBD2. With V trimmed by 2 bases and J by 3 bases, 18 bases remained unmatched. This CDR3 contains 21 residues. CDR1 is LGHNA and CDR2 is YSLEER in the germline V gene.

The chain links TRBV6-1 to TRBJ1-4, with D unclear. In germline, CDR1 is MNHNS, CDR2 SASEGT. Trimming left V 2 bases short and J 9 bases short, with 16 bases between. The CDR3 consists of 15 residues. The CDR3 reads CASSENGWLVKKLFF. In DNA, the CDR3 is TGTGCCAGCAGTGAAAATGGGTGGTTAGTGAAAAAACTGTTTTTT.

This chain connects TRBV6-5 to TRBJ2-1; unclear D gene. The V gene lost 7 bases and the J gene lost 5 bases, with 12 bases spanning the gap. This CDR3 has 13 amino acids. Per the germline V gene, CDR1 is MNHEY and CDR2 is SVGAGI. The CDR3 is CASKTQNNNEQFF. CDR3 bases: TGTGCCAGCAAAACACAGAATAACAATGAGCAGTTCTTC.

The chain recombines TRBV6-1 with TRBJ2-2, with TRBD1 matching 10 bases. This CDR3 is built from 15 residues. Losses at the gene ends were 6 bases for V and 6 bases for J; bases not matched to a gene: 7. Germline CDR1 and CDR2: MNHNS and SASEGT. CDR3 amino acids: CASSSGTGVAGELFF. As DNA, the CDR3 is TGTGCCAGCAGCTCCGGGACAGGGGTTGCCGGGGAGCTGTTTTTT.

The gene calls are TRBV7-2 and TRBJ2-1, with 8 bases lining up with TRBD2. CDR3 size: 15 residues. Looked up from germline, CDR1 is SGHTA and CDR2 is FQGNSA. Trimming removed 5 bases from V and 6 bases from J; junction bases left unmatched: 9. CDR3 loop: CASSLPGTRLNEQFF. The DNA of the CDR3 is TGTGCCAGCAGCCTCCCCGGGACTAGACTCAATGAGCAGTTCTTC.

V usage is TRBV3-1 and J usage is TRBJ2-1; D remains ambiguous. The CDR3 length is 12 residues. The germline V gene has CDR1 LGHDT and CDR2 YNNKEL (reference sequence). V lost 1 base, J lost 9 bases, and 7 bases lay in between. The CDR3 DNA follows: TGTGCCAGCAGCCAAGTGGAAACTGAGCAGTTCTTC. Its translation: CASSQVETEQFF.